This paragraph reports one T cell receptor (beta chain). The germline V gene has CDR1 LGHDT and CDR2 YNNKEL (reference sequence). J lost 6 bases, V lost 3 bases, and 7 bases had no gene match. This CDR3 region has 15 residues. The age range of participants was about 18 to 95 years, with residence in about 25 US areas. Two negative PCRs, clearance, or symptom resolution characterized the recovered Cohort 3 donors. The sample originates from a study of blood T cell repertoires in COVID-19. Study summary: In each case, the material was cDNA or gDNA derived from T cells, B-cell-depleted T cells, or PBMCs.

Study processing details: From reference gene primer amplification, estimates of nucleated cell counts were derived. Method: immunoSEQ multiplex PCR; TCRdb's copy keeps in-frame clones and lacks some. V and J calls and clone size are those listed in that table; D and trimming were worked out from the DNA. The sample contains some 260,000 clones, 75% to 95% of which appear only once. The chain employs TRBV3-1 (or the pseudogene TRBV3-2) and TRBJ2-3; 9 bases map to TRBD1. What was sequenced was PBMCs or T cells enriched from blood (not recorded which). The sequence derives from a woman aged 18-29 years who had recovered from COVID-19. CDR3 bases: TGTGCCAGCAGCCATGTCACAGGGGGCGTGGATACGCAGTATTTT. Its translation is CASSHVTGGVDTQYF.